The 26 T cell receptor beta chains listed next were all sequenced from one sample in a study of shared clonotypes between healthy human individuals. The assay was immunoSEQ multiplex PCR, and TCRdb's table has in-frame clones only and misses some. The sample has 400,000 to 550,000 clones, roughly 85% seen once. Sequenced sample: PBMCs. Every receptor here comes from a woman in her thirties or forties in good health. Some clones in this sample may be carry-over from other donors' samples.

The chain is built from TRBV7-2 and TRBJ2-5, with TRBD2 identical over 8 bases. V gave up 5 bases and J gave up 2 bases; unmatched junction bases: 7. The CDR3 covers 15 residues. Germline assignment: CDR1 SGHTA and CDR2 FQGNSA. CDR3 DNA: TGTGCCAGCAGCCCTACTAGCGGCCTACAAGAGACCCAGTACTTC. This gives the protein CASSPTSGLQETQYF.

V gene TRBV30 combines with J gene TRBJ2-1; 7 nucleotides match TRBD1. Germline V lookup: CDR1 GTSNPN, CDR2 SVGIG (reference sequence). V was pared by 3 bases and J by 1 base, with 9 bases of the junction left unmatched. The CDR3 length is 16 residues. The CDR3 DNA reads TGTGCCTGGAGGACGACCAGGGGGATGTCCTACAATGAGCAGTTCTTC. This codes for CAWRTTRGMSYNEQFF.

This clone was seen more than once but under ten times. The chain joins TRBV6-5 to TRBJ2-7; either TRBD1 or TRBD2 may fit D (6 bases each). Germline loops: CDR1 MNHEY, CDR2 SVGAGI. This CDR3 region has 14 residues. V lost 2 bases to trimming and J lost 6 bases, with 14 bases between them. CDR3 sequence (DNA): TGTGCCAGCAGTTACCTCTCGGGGGCGAGCGAGCAGTACTTC. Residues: CASSYLSGASEQYF.

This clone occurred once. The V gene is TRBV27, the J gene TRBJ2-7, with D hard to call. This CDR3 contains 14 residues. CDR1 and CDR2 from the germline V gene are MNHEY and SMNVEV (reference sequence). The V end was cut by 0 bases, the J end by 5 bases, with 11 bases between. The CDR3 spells CASSLSRSRDEQYF. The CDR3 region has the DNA TGTGCCAGCAGTTTATCGAGGTCAAGGGACGAGCAGTACTTC.

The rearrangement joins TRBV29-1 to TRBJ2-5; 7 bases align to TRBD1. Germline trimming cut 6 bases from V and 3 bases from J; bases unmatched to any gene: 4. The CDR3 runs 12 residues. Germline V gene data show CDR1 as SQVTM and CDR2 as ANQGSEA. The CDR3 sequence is CSVTGTEETQYF. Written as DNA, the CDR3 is TGCAGCGTCACCGGGACAGAAGAGACCCAGTACTTC.

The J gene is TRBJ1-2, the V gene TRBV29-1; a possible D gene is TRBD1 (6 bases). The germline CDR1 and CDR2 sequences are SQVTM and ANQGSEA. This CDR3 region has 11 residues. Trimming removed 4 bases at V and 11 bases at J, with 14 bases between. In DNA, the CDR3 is TGCAGCGTTGGGGGGCAACAGGATTACACCTTC. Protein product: CSVGGQQDYTF.

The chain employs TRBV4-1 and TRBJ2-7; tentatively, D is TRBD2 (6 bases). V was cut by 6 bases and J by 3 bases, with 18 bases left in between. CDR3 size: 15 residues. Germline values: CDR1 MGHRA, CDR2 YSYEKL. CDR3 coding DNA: TGCGCCAGCAGTCACATGACGGGACTCCTCTACGAGCAGTACTTC. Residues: CASSHMTGLLYEQYF.

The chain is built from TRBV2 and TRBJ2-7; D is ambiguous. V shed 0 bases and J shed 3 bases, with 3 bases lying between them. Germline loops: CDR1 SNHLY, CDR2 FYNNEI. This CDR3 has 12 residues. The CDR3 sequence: CASSEAFYEQYF. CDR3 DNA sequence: TGTGCCAGCAGTGAAGCTTTCTACGAGCAGTACTTC.

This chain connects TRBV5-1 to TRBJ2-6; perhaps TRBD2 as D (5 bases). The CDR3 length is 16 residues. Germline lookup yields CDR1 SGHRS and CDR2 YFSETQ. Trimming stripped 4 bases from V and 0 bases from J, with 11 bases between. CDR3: CASSTYSGSGANVLTF. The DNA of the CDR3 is TGCGCCAGCAGCACTTACAGCGGCTCTGGGGCCAACGTCCTGACTTTC.

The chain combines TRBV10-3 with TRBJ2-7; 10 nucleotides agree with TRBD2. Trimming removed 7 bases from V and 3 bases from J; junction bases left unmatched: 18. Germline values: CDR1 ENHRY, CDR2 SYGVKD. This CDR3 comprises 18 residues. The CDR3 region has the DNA TGTGCCATCAAAGGGGCGCAGGGGGTATCTAGCGGGAGCTACGAGCAGTACTTC. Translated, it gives CAIKGAQGVSSGSYEQYF.

CDR3 sequence: CAISESYRGSAAKNIQYF. CDR3 sequence (DNA): TGTGCCATCAGTGAGTCATACCGGGGGAGTGCGGCCAAAAACATTCAGTACTTC. The chain joins TRBV10-3 to TRBJ2-4; the D gene is possibly TRBD2 (6 bases). CDR3 length: 18 residues. CDR1 is ENHRY, CDR2 SYGVKD, per germline. V lost 0 bases, J lost 1 base, and 16 bases lay in between.

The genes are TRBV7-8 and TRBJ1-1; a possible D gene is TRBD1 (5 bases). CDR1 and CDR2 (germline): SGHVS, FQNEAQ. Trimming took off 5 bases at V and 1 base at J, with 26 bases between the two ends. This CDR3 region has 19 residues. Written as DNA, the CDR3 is TGTGCCAGCAGCGCGACCACGGGACGGAAGACACACACGAACACTGAAGCTTTCTTT. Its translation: CASSATTGRKTHTNTEAFF.

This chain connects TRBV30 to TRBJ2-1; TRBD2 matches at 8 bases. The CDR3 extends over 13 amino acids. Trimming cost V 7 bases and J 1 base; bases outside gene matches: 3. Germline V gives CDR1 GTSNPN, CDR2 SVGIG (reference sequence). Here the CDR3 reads CASLAGSYNEQFF. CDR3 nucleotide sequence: TGTGCCTCTTTAGCGGGGTCCTACAATGAGCAGTTCTTC.

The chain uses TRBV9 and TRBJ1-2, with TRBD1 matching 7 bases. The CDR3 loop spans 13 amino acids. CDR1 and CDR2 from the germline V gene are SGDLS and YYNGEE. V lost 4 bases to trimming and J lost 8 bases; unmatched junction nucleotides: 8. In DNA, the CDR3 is TGTGCCAGCAGCCCAACTCCAGGGGGGGGCTACACCTTC. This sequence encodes CASSPTPGGGYTF.

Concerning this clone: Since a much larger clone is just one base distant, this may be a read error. The CDR3 here is CASSLVQGTDTQYF. As DNA, the CDR3 is TGTGCCAGCAGCTTAGTCCAGGGCACAGATACGCAGTATTTT. V usage is TRBV7-2 and J usage is TRBJ2-3; D call uncertain. The CDR3 consists of 14 residues. Trimming took 1 base from V and 1 from J, leaving 6 bases between them. Germline CDR1 and CDR2: SGHTA and FQGNSA.

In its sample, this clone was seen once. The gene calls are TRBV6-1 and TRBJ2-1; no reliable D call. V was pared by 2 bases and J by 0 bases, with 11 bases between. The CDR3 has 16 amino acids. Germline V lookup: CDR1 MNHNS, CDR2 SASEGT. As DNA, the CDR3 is TGTGCCAGCAGTGAACGGGCAGGTGCCTCCTACAATGAGCAGTTCTTC. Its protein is CASSERAGASYNEQFF.

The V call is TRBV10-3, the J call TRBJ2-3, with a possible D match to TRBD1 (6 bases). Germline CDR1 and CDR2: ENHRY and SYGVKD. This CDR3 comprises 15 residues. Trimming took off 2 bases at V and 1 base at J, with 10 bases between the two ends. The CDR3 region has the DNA TGTGCCATCAGTGAGGGACAGACGGGCACAGATACGCAGTATTTT. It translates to CAISEGQTGTDTQYF.

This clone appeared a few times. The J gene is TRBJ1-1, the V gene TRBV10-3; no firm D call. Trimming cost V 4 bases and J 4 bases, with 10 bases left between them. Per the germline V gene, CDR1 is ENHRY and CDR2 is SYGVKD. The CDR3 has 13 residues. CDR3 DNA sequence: TGTGCCATCAGTGGGTTTGGGAGCACTGAAGCTTTCTTT. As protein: CAISGFGSTEAFF.

The CDR3 DNA sequence: TGTGCCAGCAGCTCGGACATACAAGAGACCCAGTACTTC. This gives the protein CASSSDIQETQYF. The J gene is TRBJ2-5, the V gene TRBV7-7; possible D gene TRBD1, 5 bases. The V and J ends lost 4 bases and 2 bases respectively, with 8 bases between them. The CDR3 sequence is 13 residues long. Germline CDR1 SSHAT, CDR2 FNYEAQ (reference sequence).

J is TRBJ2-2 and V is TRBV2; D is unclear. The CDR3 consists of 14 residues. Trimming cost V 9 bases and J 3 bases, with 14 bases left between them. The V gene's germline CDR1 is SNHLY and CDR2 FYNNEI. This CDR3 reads CASRSGPHTGELFF. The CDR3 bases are TGTGCCAGTCGATCCGGGCCGCACACCGGGGAGCTGTTTTTT. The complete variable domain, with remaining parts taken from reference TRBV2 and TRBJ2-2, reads EPEVTQTPSHQVTQMGQEVILRCVPISNHLYFYWYRQILGQKVEFLVSFYNNEISEKSEIFDDQFSVERPDGSNFTLKIRSTKLEDSAMYFCASRSGPHTGELFFGEGSRLTVL.

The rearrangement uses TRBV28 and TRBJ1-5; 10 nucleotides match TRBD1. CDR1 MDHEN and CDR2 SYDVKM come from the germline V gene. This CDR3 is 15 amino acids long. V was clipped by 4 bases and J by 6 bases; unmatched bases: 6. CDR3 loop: CASSSRTGGSQPQHF. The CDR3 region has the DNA TGTGCCAGCAGTTCCCGGACAGGGGGTTCTCAGCCCCAGCATTTT. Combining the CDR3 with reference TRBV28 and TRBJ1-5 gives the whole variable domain DVKVTQSSRYLVKRTGEKVFLECVQDMDHENMFWYRQDPGLGLRLIYFSYDVKMKEKGDIPEGYSVSREKKERFSLILESASTNQTSMYLCASSSRTGGSQPQHFGDGTRLSIL.

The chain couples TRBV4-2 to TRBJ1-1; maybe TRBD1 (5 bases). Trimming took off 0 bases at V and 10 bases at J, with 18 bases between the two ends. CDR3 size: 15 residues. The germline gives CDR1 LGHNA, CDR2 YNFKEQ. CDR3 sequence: CASSQDNGAVKGAFF. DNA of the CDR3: TGTGCCAGCAGCCAAGATAATGGGGCAGTCAAGGGAGCTTTCTTT.

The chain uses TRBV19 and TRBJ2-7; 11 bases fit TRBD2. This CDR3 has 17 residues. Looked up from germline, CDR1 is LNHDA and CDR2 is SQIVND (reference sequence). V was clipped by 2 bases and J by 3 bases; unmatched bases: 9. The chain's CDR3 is CASSIRPSGRLIYEQYF. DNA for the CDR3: TGTGCCAGTAGTATACGGCCTAGCGGGAGGTTGATCTACGAGCAGTACTTC.

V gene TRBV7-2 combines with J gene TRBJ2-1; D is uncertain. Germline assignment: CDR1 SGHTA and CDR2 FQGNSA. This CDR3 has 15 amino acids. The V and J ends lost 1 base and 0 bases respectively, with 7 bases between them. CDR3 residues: CASSLVGYSYNEQFF. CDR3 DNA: TGTGCCAGCAGCTTAGTGGGGTACTCCTACAATGAGCAGTTCTTC. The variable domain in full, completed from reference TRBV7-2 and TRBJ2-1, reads GAGVSQSPSNKVTEKGKDVELRCDPISGHTALYWYRQSLGQGLEFLIYFQGNSAPDKSGLPSDRFSAERTGGSVSTLTIQRTQQEDSAVYLCASSLVGYSYNEQFFGPGTRLTVL.

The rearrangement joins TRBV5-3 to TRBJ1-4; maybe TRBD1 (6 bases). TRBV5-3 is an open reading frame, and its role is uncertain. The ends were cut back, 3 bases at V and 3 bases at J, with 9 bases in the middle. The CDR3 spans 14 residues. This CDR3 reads CARSWGASNEKLFF. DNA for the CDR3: TGTGCCAGAAGCTGGGGGGCTTCTAATGAAAAACTGTTTTTT.

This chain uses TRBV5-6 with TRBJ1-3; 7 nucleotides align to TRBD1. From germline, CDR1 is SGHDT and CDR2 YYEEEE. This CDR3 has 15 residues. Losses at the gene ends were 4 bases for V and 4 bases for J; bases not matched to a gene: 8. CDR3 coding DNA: TGTGCCAGCAGCCCAATAGGGGGCACGGGAAACACCATATATTTT. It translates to CASSPIGGTGNTIYF.